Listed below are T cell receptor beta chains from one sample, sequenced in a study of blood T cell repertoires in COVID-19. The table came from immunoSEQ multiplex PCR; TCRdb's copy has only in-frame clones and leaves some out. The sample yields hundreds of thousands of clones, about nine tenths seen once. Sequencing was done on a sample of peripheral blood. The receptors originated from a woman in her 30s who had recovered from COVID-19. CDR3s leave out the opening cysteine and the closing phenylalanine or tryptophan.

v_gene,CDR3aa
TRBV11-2,ASSLGSGTDTQY
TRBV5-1,ASSLGPGEYGYT
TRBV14,ASSQDGQGGYT
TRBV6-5,ASSYRGKSYEQY
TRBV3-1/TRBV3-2,ASSHRSRAFTYEQY
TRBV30,AWSVGGYQPQH
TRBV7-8,ASSFGTSGGYT
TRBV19,ASKVQGAREAF
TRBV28,ASSGPGQGNRDTEAF
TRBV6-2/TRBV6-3,ASSTRTSSYNEQF
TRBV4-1,ASSQGTGVDQPQH
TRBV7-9,ASSLGTASEQY
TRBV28,ASSLITGYNSPLH
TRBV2,ASSRQGSSYNSPLH
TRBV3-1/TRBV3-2,ASRLYNEQF
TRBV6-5,ASSQGQGSRYT
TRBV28,ASSSSGLAGVSYEQY
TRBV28,ASSLSSTAVYGYT
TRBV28,ASSVQVSSTEAF
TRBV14,ASSQDGGAVDTEAF
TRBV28,ASGYLGQTSSYEQY
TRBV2,ASRAGLPSEKLF
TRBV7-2,ASSSRTQIKGSPLH
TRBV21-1,ASSRTGGFFYGYT
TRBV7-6,ASSSDRNEKLF
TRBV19,ASSLGTGPGDYGYT
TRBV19,ASRRAGGNEQF
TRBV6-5,ATDRVTGELF
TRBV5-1,ASSFWEGGDGYT
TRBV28,VTGRETQY
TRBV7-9,ASSFWVGATDTQY
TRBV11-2,ASSLHRMNTEAF
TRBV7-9,ASTSNTGYEQF
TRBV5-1,ASSLVGGQEGTAKNIQY
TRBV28,ASSLPLISTGVGLGTEAF
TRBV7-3,ASSSRGRTDTQY
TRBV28,ASSSNTEAF
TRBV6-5,ASRSGGIETQY
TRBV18,ASSPIKSLGPGDTEAF
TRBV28,ASSLWTRDGGEQF
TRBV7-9,ASSSPSRAPVTGELF
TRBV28,ASSLNRVIQPQH
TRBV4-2,ASSQEGTGYLGYT
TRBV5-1,ASSLALQGYGYT
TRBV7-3,ASSPTRDYYNEQF
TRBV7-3,ASSISGANVLT
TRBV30,AWSVPDRNTEAF
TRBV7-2,ASSYGLASSYEQY
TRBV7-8,ASSPRTSGGTGELF
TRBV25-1,ASRPGGGLWNEQF
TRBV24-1,ATSEPTGAGGQETQY
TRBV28,ASSPTPGQGSLKEKLF